Following are 14 T cell receptor beta chains from one sample sequenced in a study of vaccination effects on CD4 cells after COVID-19. Using immunoSEQ multiplex PCR, the repertoire was profiled, and TCRdb retains in-frame clones only, with some absent. The sample contains about 73,000 clones, about 78% of which appear only once. These receptors' antigens are unknown. Prior to sequencing, the ViraFEST assay stimulated PBMC with viral peptide pools, which expanded the antigen-specific CD4+ T cells. When around 10 days of culture had elapsed, CD4+ T cells were isolated. Nucleocapsid antibodies stayed negative before and after vaccination, showing no earlier SARS-CoV-2 infection. The sample consisted of CD4+ T cells from PBMCs cultured with SARS-CoV-2 spike peptides, taken before COVID-19 vaccination. These receptor sequences come from a human donor who received a COVID-19 vaccine.

This clone showed up just a few times. The CDR3 sequence is CASSNRKGGGSTEAFF. The CDR3 DNA is TGTGCCAGTAGTAACCGCAAGGGGGGTGGAAGCACTGAAGCTTTCTTT. The rearrangement joins TRBV19 to TRBJ1-1, with a possible D match to TRBD1 (6 bases). Germline V lookup: CDR1 LNHDA, CDR2 SQIVND (reference sequence). The ends were cut back, 4 bases at V and 4 bases at J, with 19 bases in the middle. This CDR3 spans 16 amino acids.

This clone is a singleton in its sample. This chain joins TRBV19 and TRBJ1-1; D not certain. Germline V gene sequence: CDR1 LNHDA, CDR2 SQIVND (reference sequence). The CDR3 totals 13 residues. Between the trimmed V and J ends, which lost 11 bases and 1 base, there was a span of 14 bases. In DNA, the CDR3 is TGTGCCTCTGGTCGGCAGCCGAACACTGAAGCTTTCTTT. Translation gives CASGRQPNTEAFF.

The chain employs TRBV12-3 or TRBV12-4 and TRBJ2-5; D not certain. V lost 7 bases and J lost 5, with 8 bases in between. The CDR3 extends over 11 amino acids. The CDR3 here is CASTQTETQYF. In DNA form, the CDR3 reads TGTGCCAGCACCCAAACCGAGACCCAGTACTTC.

This clone was seen a few times. This chain joins TRBV20-1 and TRBJ1-1; D is undetermined. Trimming stripped 3 bases from V and 8 bases from J, with 7 bases between. This CDR3 has 10 residues. The germline V gene has CDR1 DFQATT and CDR2 SNEGSKA (reference sequence). The CDR3 is CSASSVEAFF. Here the CDR3 DNA reads TGCAGTGCTAGTAGCGTGGAAGCTTTCTTT.

The chain's CDR3 is CASSPTDSGNTIYF. CDR3 DNA sequence: TGTGCCAGCTCACCGACGGACTCTGGAAACACCATATATTTT. The V and J genes are TRBV18 and TRBJ1-3, with D unclear. V lost 3 bases and J lost 0, with 6 bases in between. Germline loops: CDR1 KGHSH, CDR2 LQKENI. The CDR3 totals 14 residues.

The chain has TRBV28 and TRBJ1-3; perhaps TRBD1 as D (6 bases). V shed 1 base and J shed 1 base, with 17 bases lying between them. The CDR3 runs 18 residues. Looked up from germline, CDR1 is MDHEN and CDR2 is SYDVKM. The CDR3 DNA reads as TGTGCCAGCAGTTTATTGAGGTTACAGGGCGGTTCTGGAAACACCATATATTTT. Amino acid sequence: CASSLLRLQGGSGNTIYF. Variable domain in full (rest from reference TRBV28 and TRBJ1-3): DVKVTQSSRYLVKRTGEKVFLECVQDMDHENMFWYRQDPGLGLRLIYFSYDVKMKEKGDIPEGYSVSREKKERFSLILESASTNQTSMYLCASSLLRLQGGSGNTIYFGEGSWLTVV.

The rearrangement uses TRBV18 and TRBJ2-2; D remains ambiguous. Germline CDR1 is KGHSH and CDR2 is LQKENI. The germline V and J ends were trimmed by 3 bases and 3 bases, with 5 bases remaining between them. The CDR3 spans 13 residues. As DNA, the CDR3 is TGTGCCAGCTCACCGCAAGACACCGGGGAGCTGTTTTTT. Translation: CASSPQDTGELFF. Together with reference TRBV18 and TRBJ2-2, the CDR3 gives the full variable domain: NAGVMQNPRHLVRRRGQEARLRCSPMKGHSHVYWYRQLPEEGLKFMVYLQKENIIDESGMPKERFSAEFPKEGPSILRIQQVVRGDSAAYFCASSPQDTGELFFGEGSRLTVL.

The chain is built from TRBV7-9 and TRBJ2-5; weak D call: TRBD1 (6 bases). This CDR3 has 14 residues. Germline CDR1 is SEHNR and CDR2 is FQNEAQ (reference sequence). Between the trimmed V and J ends, which lost 5 bases and 5 bases, there was a span of 15 bases. CDR3 residues: CASSPSDSGETQYF. CDR3 coding DNA: TGTGCCAGCAGCCCTTCGGACAGTGGGGAGACCCAGTACTTC.

Here the CDR3 reads CASSQAGGGGNTIYF. In DNA, the CDR3 is TGTGCCAGCAGCCAAGCTGGAGGTGGTGGAAACACCATATATTTT. The rearrangement links TRBV3-1 (or the pseudogene TRBV3-2) to TRBJ1-3; D is ambiguous. The CDR3 is 15 residues long. The germline V and J ends were trimmed by 1 base and 3 bases, with 10 bases remaining between them. Germline loops: CDR1 LGHDT, CDR2 YNNKEL (reference sequence).

The chain couples TRBV5-1 to TRBJ1-2; TRBD1 is a possible D gene (5 bases). This CDR3 has 14 residues. Germline loops: CDR1 SGHRS, CDR2 YFSETQ. V was pared by 2 bases and J by 1 base, with 9 bases between. This CDR3 is CASSFSGDNYGYTF. CDR3 coding DNA: TGCGCCAGCAGCTTTTCGGGGGATAACTATGGCTACACCTTC.

The chain employs TRBV7-9 and TRBJ1-2; D gene uncertain. V lost 1 base and J lost 1, with 7 bases in between. The CDR3 spans 14 residues. The germline CDR1 and CDR2 sequences are SEHNR and FQNEAQ (reference sequence). The CDR3 DNA reads as TGTGCCAGCAGCTTAGAATCCTTTAACTATGGCTACACCTTC. The encoded protein is CASSLESFNYGYTF.

The chain couples TRBV28 to TRBJ1-2, with 9 bases that match TRBD1. This CDR3 is 12 amino acids long. CDR1 is MDHEN, CDR2 SYDVKM, per germline. The V segment lost 6 bases and the J segment 8 bases; nucleotides outside the gene matches: 4. The CDR3 loop reads CASRGTGRGYTF. The CDR3 region has the DNA TGTGCCAGCAGAGGGACAGGGCGCGGCTACACCTTC.

The chain employs TRBV4-1 and TRBJ1-5; no definite D call. Looked up from germline, CDR1 is MGHRA and CDR2 is YSYEKL. The CDR3 covers 15 residues. Deletions cut 1 base from V and 5 bases from J, with 12 bases between. In nucleotides, the CDR3 is TGCGCCAGCAGCCAAGCAGAGTCGGGCTATCAGCCCCAGCATTTT. Encoded protein: CASSQAESGYQPQHF.

V and J are TRBV5-8 and TRBJ2-1; possibly TRBD1 for D (5 bases). The CDR3 has 16 residues. Trimming took off 7 bases at V and 1 base at J, with 18 bases between the two ends. Germline loops: CDR1 SGHTS, CDR2 YDEGEE. The CDR3 loop is CASPSLTVRSYNEQFF. The CDR3 nucleotides are TGTGCCAGCCCCAGCCTGACAGTCCGTTCCTACAATGAGCAGTTCTTC. Full variable domain (outside the CDR3, taken from reference TRBV5-8 and TRBJ2-1): EAGVTQSPTHLIKTRGQQATLRCSPISGHTSVYWYQQALGLGLQFLLWYDEGEERNRGNFPPRFSGRQFPNYSSELNVNALELEDSALYLCASPSLTVRSYNEQFFGPGTRLTVL.